These T cell receptor beta chains were read from a single sample in a study of T cells in Graves' hyperthyroidism and ophthalmopathy. TCRdb analysed the multiplex PCR reads with MiXCR anew, one entry per CDR3 protein. Of a few hundred thousand distinct CDR3 sequences listed, under 20% are singletons. The sequencing input was blood. The receptors come from a woman between 18 and 29 years old with Graves' hyperthyroidism. The CDR3 runs from the conserved cysteine through the conserved F or W. Each record gives: V gene, D gene, J gene, clone size, CDR3 length, CDR3 DNA, CDR3 protein. The D gene is left open where the match is weak. Expanded clones are given a class, and other clones once, few, many or no size at all.

v_gene: TRBV13; d_gene: TRBD2; j_gene: TRBJ2-2; abundance: many; len: 14; CDR3nt: TGTGCCAGCACACTAGCGGGGGACACCGGGGAGCTGTTTTTT; CDR3aa: CASTLAGDTGELFF
v_gene: TRBV2; d_gene: TRBD1; j_gene: TRBJ1-5; abundance: many; len: 15; CDR3nt: TGTGCCAGCAGTGAAACGGGACAGGGGAATCAGCCCCAGCATTTT; CDR3aa: CASSETGQGNQPQHF
v_gene: TRBV11-1; d_gene: TRBD1; j_gene: TRBJ2-6; abundance: .; len: 19; CDR3nt: TGTGCCAGCAGCTTAGCGCTCGGACAGGGGCGCTCTGGGGCCAACGTCCTGACTTTC; CDR3aa: CASSLALGQGRSGANVLTF
v_gene: TRBV30; d_gene: TRBD1; j_gene: TRBJ1-2; abundance: many; len: 14; CDR3nt: TGTGCCTGGGGACCGGACAGGCGCAACTATGGCTACACCTTC; CDR3aa: CAWGPDRRNYGYTF
v_gene: TRBV12-3/TRBV12-4; d_gene: TRBD2; j_gene: TRBJ2-5; abundance: many; len: 13; CDR3nt: TGTGCCAGTCGGCTAGCGGGGAGAGAGACCCAGTACTTC; CDR3aa: CASRLAGRETQYF
v_gene: TRBV20-1; d_gene: .; j_gene: TRBJ1-2; abundance: many; len: 13; CDR3nt: TGCAGTGCTAGAGATGTTGAATTCTGGGGCTACACCTTC; CDR3aa: CSARDVEFWGYTF
v_gene: TRBV7-2; d_gene: .; j_gene: TRBJ1-1; abundance: few; len: 14; CDR3nt: TGTGCCAGCAGCTTGAGCGCAGGCTCCACTGAAGCTTTCTTT; CDR3aa: CASSLSAGSTEAFF
v_gene: TRBV20-1; d_gene: .; j_gene: TRBJ2-7; abundance: .; len: 11; CDR3nt: TGCAGTGCACGGGACCCCTACGAGCAGGACTTC; CDR3aa: CSARDPYEQDF
v_gene: TRBV10-2; d_gene: .; j_gene: TRBJ1-2; abundance: many; len: 13; CDR3nt: TGCGCCAGCATGAGTGCAGGGACGGATGGCTACACCTTC; CDR3aa: CASMSAGTDGYTF
v_gene: TRBV11-2; d_gene: .; j_gene: TRBJ2-2; abundance: many; len: 14; CDR3nt: TGTGCCAGCAGCTTAGCCTTCGCCACCGGGGAGCTGTTTTTT; CDR3aa: CASSLAFATGELFF
v_gene: TRBV24-1; d_gene: .; j_gene: TRBJ2-2; abundance: many; len: 17; CDR3nt: TGTGCCACCAGCCCGACGTTTGGCTCCCGAAGCACCGAGGAGCTGTTTTTT; CDR3aa: CATSPTFGSRSTEELFF
v_gene: TRBV12-3/TRBV12-4; d_gene: .; j_gene: TRBJ1-1; abundance: many; len: 12; CDR3nt: TGTGCCAGCAGGGAATCCGACAGTGAAGCTTTCTTT; CDR3aa: CASRESDSEAFF
v_gene: TRBV3-1; d_gene: .; j_gene: TRBJ2-7; abundance: few; len: 13; CDR3nt: TGTGCCAGCAGCCAAGGGGGCCCCTACGAGCAGTACTTC; CDR3aa: CASSQGGPYEQYF
v_gene: TRBV5-1; d_gene: .; j_gene: TRBJ1-2; abundance: .; len: 15; CDR3nt: TGCGCCAGCAGCCCCGAGACAGCTTCTAACTATGGCTACACCTTC; CDR3aa: CASSPETASNYGYTF
v_gene: TRBV30; d_gene: .; j_gene: TRBJ1-3; abundance: .; len: 14; CDR3nt: TGTGCCTGGAGTTGGGCAGGGCTAGGAAACACCATATATTTT; CDR3aa: CAWSWAGLGNTIYF
v_gene: TRBV20-1; d_gene: TRBD1; j_gene: TRBJ1-1; abundance: many; len: 15; CDR3nt: TGCAGTGCCGGGAGGACAGGGGGCTGGGGCACTGAAGCTTTCTTT; CDR3aa: CSAGRTGGWGTEAFF
v_gene: TRBV29-1; d_gene: .; j_gene: TRBJ1-1; abundance: many; len: 17; CDR3nt: TGCAGCGTCACTCTGGGAGGCGGAGGCCTTTCACTGAAGGAAGCTTTCTTT; CDR3aa: CSVTLGGGGLSLKEAFF
v_gene: TRBV6-2/TRBV6-3; d_gene: .; j_gene: TRBJ2-7; abundance: .; len: 13; CDR3nt: TGTGCCAGCGCCGAGCAGGACGGAAACGAGCAGTACTTC; CDR3aa: CASAEQDGNEQYF
v_gene: TRBV20-1; d_gene: .; j_gene: TRBJ2-7; abundance: many; len: 13; CDR3nt: TGCAGTGCTAGAACGCCCCGGGTCTACGAGCAGTACTTC; CDR3aa: CSARTPRVYEQYF
v_gene: TRBV24-1; d_gene: TRBD1; j_gene: TRBJ2-5; abundance: many; len: 14; CDR3nt: TGTGCCACCAGTGATGGACAGGGCCAAGAGACCCAGTACTTC; CDR3aa: CATSDGQGQETQYF
v_gene: TRBV2; d_gene: TRBD1; j_gene: TRBJ1-1; abundance: many; len: 12; CDR3nt: TGTGCCAGCAGGGGACAGGGGGCGAAAGCTTTCTTT; CDR3aa: CASRGQGAKAFF
v_gene: TRBV12-3/TRBV12-4; d_gene: .; j_gene: TRBJ1-1; abundance: once; len: 14; CDR3nt: TGTGCCAGCAGTTCTAGACAGTTCCTAGGTGAAGCTTTCTTT; CDR3aa: CASSSRQFLGEAFF
v_gene: TRBV12-3/TRBV12-4; d_gene: TRBD1; j_gene: TRBJ2-7; abundance: many; len: 15; CDR3nt: TGTGCCAGCAGTTTAGCGGGGACAGGCTCCTACGAGCAGTACTTC; CDR3aa: CASSLAGTGSYEQYF
v_gene: TRBV4-1; d_gene: TRBD2; j_gene: TRBJ2-7; abundance: few; len: 16; CDR3nt: TGCGCCAGCAGCCTGAGATGGACGGGGGGATCCTACGAGCAGTACTTC; CDR3aa: CASSLRWTGGSYEQYF
v_gene: TRBV2; d_gene: .; j_gene: TRBJ1-1; abundance: many; len: 13; CDR3nt: TGTGCCAGCAGTGATGGAGGGGACACTGAAGCTTTCTTT; CDR3aa: CASSDGGDTEAFF
v_gene: TRBV9; d_gene: .; j_gene: TRBJ1-2; abundance: many; len: 14; CDR3nt: TGTGCCAGCAGCGTAGATCCGGGACGCTACGGCTACACCTTC; CDR3aa: CASSVDPGRYGYTF
v_gene: TRBV6-1; d_gene: .; j_gene: TRBJ2-2; abundance: many; len: 15; CDR3nt: TGTGCCAGCAGCCAAGATTCCGGAGTTGGCGGGGAGCTGTTTTTT; CDR3aa: CASSQDSGVGGELFF
v_gene: TRBV6-2/TRBV6-3; d_gene: .; j_gene: TRBJ1-5; abundance: .; len: 17; CDR3nt: TGTGCCAGCAGTAGCCCAGCGACGGACAGACGCAATCAGCCCCAGCATTTT; CDR3aa: CASSSPATDRRNQPQHF
v_gene: TRBV12-3/TRBV12-4; d_gene: .; j_gene: TRBJ1-6; abundance: many; len: 16; CDR3nt: TGTGCCAGCAGTCCGGGACGGAATTCTCTGAATTCACCCCTCCACTTT; CDR3aa: CASSPGRNSLNSPLHF
v_gene: TRBV12-3/TRBV12-4; d_gene: .; j_gene: TRBJ1-1; abundance: many; len: 13; CDR3nt: TGTGCCAGCAGTTTTGAGGTTAACACTGAAGCTTTCTTT; CDR3aa: CASSFEVNTEAFF
v_gene: TRBV7-6; d_gene: TRBD1; j_gene: TRBJ2-5; abundance: many; len: 15; CDR3nt: TGTGCCAGCAGCCATAGACAGGGGGACGGAGAGACCCAGTACTTC; CDR3aa: CASSHRQGDGETQYF
v_gene: TRBV4-2; d_gene: .; j_gene: TRBJ2-5; abundance: many; len: 13; CDR3nt: TGTGCCAGCAGCCAGGAGTCCCAAGAGACCCAGTACTTC; CDR3aa: CASSQESQETQYF
v_gene: TRBV4-1; d_gene: TRBD1; j_gene: TRBJ1-1; abundance: many; len: 16; CDR3nt: TGCGCCAGCAGCCCCCTCAACAGGGGGCGGTACACTGAAGCTTTCTTT; CDR3aa: CASSPLNRGRYTEAFF
v_gene: TRBV2; d_gene: .; j_gene: TRBJ1-5; abundance: many; len: 12; CDR3nt: TGTGCCAGCGGACTAGGGAGTCAGCCCCAGCATTTT; CDR3aa: CASGLGSQPQHF
v_gene: TRBV20-1; d_gene: .; j_gene: TRBJ2-5; abundance: many; len: 17; CDR3nt: TGCAGTGCCGAGGGAGAGGCGACCCAACGGTACCAAGAGACCCAGTACTTC; CDR3aa: CSAEGEATQRYQETQYF
v_gene: TRBV11-2; d_gene: TRBD1; j_gene: TRBJ1-2; abundance: .; len: 15; CDR3nt: TGTGCCAGCAGCTTAGACAGGGGGCGTAACTATGGCTACACCTTC; CDR3aa: CASSLDRGRNYGYTF
v_gene: TRBV28; d_gene: .; j_gene: TRBJ1-2; abundance: many; len: 17; CDR3nt: TGTGCCAGCAGTTTATCCTATCAAGGAGGCGACCACTATGGCTACACCTTC; CDR3aa: CASSLSYQGGDHYGYTF
v_gene: TRBV28; d_gene: TRBD2; j_gene: TRBJ2-7; abundance: .; len: 14; CDR3nt: TGTGCCAGCACCGGGACTAATGAGCCCTACGAGCAGTACTTC; CDR3aa: CASTGTNEPYEQYF
v_gene: TRBV30; d_gene: .; j_gene: TRBJ1-1; abundance: many; len: 13; CDR3nt: TGTGCCTGGAGTGTGGCGGTACGCACTGAAGCTTTCTTT; CDR3aa: CAWSVAVRTEAFF
v_gene: TRBV6-1; d_gene: .; j_gene: TRBJ1-1; abundance: many; len: 13; CDR3nt: TGTGCCAGCAGGCAACCGATTCACAGGGAAGCTTTCTTT; CDR3aa: CASRQPIHREAFF
v_gene: TRBV20-1; d_gene: .; j_gene: TRBJ1-2; abundance: many; len: 17; CDR3nt: TGCAGTGCTAGAACCCGGCGGCCCCAGGGCAATGACTATGGCTACACCTTC; CDR3aa: CSARTRRPQGNDYGYTF
v_gene: TRBV7-2; d_gene: .; j_gene: TRBJ1-2; abundance: many; len: 12; CDR3nt: TGTGCCAGCAGCTTAGCAGGGGAGGGCTACACCTTC; CDR3aa: CASSLAGEGYTF
v_gene: TRBV9; d_gene: .; j_gene: TRBJ2-2; abundance: .; len: 14; CDR3nt: TGTGCCAGCAGGGATGGCAAGAACACCGGGGAGCTGTTTTTT; CDR3aa: CASRDGKNTGELFF
v_gene: TRBV18; d_gene: .; j_gene: TRBJ2-7; abundance: many; len: 12; CDR3nt: TGTGCCAGCTCATCCGTCAACTACGAGCAGTACTTC; CDR3aa: CASSSVNYEQYF
v_gene: TRBV30; d_gene: TRBD2; j_gene: TRBJ2-7; abundance: .; len: 13; CDR3nt: TGTGCCGGAACACTAGCGGGTGACTACGAGCAGTACTTC; CDR3aa: CAGTLAGDYEQYF
v_gene: TRBV6-1; d_gene: .; j_gene: TRBJ1-1; abundance: .; len: 11; CDR3nt: TGTGCCAGCAGACAGGGTGCTTATGCTTTCTTT; CDR3aa: CASRQGAYAFF
v_gene: TRBV20-1; d_gene: TRBD1; j_gene: TRBJ1-2; abundance: many; len: 14; CDR3nt: TGCAGTGCTAGGACCGGGACAGCCTCCATCACCGACACCTTC; CDR3aa: CSARTGTASITDTF
v_gene: TRBV5-1; d_gene: TRBD2; j_gene: TRBJ2-7; abundance: .; len: 17; CDR3nt: TGCGCCAGCAGCTTGCGCGGACTAGCGGGGGAATCCTACGAGCAGTACTTC; CDR3aa: CASSLRGLAGESYEQYF
v_gene: TRBV18; d_gene: .; j_gene: TRBJ1-1; abundance: .; len: 14; CDR3nt: TGTGCCAGCTCACCACCGGGGGGGACCCGGGTGGCTTTCTTT; CDR3aa: CASSPPGGTRVAFF
v_gene: TRBV27; d_gene: .; j_gene: TRBJ1-3; abundance: many; len: 15; CDR3nt: TGTGCCAGCAGTTTACTTGGCGACTCTGGAAACACCATATATTTT; CDR3aa: CASSLLGDSGNTIYF
v_gene: TRBV12-3/TRBV12-4; d_gene: .; j_gene: TRBJ2-5; abundance: .; len: 13; CDR3nt: TGTGCCAGCAGACGGACTACCCAAGAGACCCAGTACTTC; CDR3aa: CASRRTTQETQYF
v_gene: TRBV11-1; d_gene: .; j_gene: TRBJ1-1; abundance: many; len: 16; CDR3nt: TGTGCCAGCAGCTTAGAGGGGGGCAGTCCGAACACTGAAGCTTTCTTT; CDR3aa: CASSLEGGSPNTEAFF